The next 29 T cell receptor beta chains were all read from a single sample in a study of monozygotic twins with inflammatory bowel disease. TCRdb re-called the 5' RACE reads and catalogs CDR3 proteins one per entry, DNA excluded. This sample's table reports a few hundred thousand distinct CDR3 sequences. Source material: blood. Source of these receptors: a human donor with ulcerative colitis or Crohn's disease, or a healthy co-twin of an affected twin (not recorded which).

The chain employs TRBV9 and TRBJ1-2; there is no DNA to check the TCRdb D call of TRBD1. The CDR3 totals 12 residues. Germline assignment: CDR1 SGDLS and CDR2 YYNGEE. The CDR3 here is CASERTAYGYTF.

V gene TRBV30 combines with J gene TRBJ2-5; the D call of TRBD1 rests on TCRdb alone, since no DNA is present to check it. Germline V lookup: CDR1 GTSNPN, CDR2 SVGIG (reference sequence). The CDR3 is 13 amino acids. This CDR3 is CAWSYGGPETQYF.

The chain employs TRBV4-3 and TRBJ2-3; TCRdb proposes TRBD2, but this gene call is untestable without DNA. CDR3 length: 17 residues. Germline values: CDR1 LGHNA, CDR2 YSLEER. The CDR3 sequence is CASSQDLSSRAADTQYF.

The genes are TRBV30 and TRBJ2-5; TCRdb calls TRBD2, which cannot be checked without DNA. The length of the CDR3 is 12 residues. Germline CDR1 reads GTSNPN; CDR2 reads SVGIG (reference sequence). CDR3 sequence: CAWSASRGTQYF.

This sequence joins TRBV5-1 and TRBJ2-5; TCRdb's D call of TRBD2 is untestable without DNA. Germline V gene data show CDR1 as SGHRS and CDR2 as YFSETQ. The CDR3 length is 16 residues. This CDR3 reads CASSAKPGLALETQYF.

This chain uses TRBV7-3 with TRBJ2-2; TCRdb selects TRBD2, and the lack of DNA leaves this call unchecked. The CDR3 is 16 residues long. Germline V lookup: CDR1 SGHTA, CDR2 FQGTGA. The CDR3 sequence: CASSPISGGITGELFF.

The rearrangement joins TRBV3-1 to TRBJ2-7. CDR1 and CDR2 (germline): LGHDT, YNNKEL (reference sequence). The length of the CDR3 is 12 residues. The CDR3 sequence: CASSQELQEQYF.

The chain is built from TRBV4-3 and TRBJ2-1. The germline CDR1 and CDR2 sequences are LGHNA and YSLEER. The CDR3 is made up of 12 amino acids. CDR3 loop: CASSQVGNEQFF.

This rearrangement joins TRBV24-1 to TRBJ2-7; the TCRdb D gene call, TRBD2, has no DNA to confirm it. Germline V gene lookup returns CDR1 KGHDR and CDR2 SFDVKD. CDR3 length: 12 residues. The CDR3: CANSGQAGEQYF.

The rearrangement uses TRBV19 and TRBJ2-2; with no DNA, the TCRdb D assignment of TRBD1 cannot be verified. This CDR3 contains 18 residues. Germline V lookup: CDR1 LNHDA, CDR2 SQIVND (reference sequence). The chain's CDR3 is CASINRRGGRGHAGELFF. The full variable domain, in which reference TRBV19 and TRBJ2-2 provide the parts outside the CDR3, is DGGITQSPKYLFRKEGQNVTLSCEQNLNHDAMYWYRQDPGQGLRLIYYSQIVNDFQKGDIAEGYSVSREKKESFPLTVTSAQKNPTAFYLCASINRRGGRGHAGELFFGEGSRLTVL.

This sequence joins TRBV5-1 and TRBJ2-3; TCRdb outputs TRBD2, but without DNA this stays unchecked. This CDR3 contains 13 residues. Germline values: CDR1 SGHRS, CDR2 YFSETQ. Here the CDR3 reads CASSTGSIDTQYF.

The CDR3 sequence is CASSLVRSNYEQYF. This chain links TRBV13 with TRBJ2-7. This CDR3 is built from 14 residues. The germline V gene encodes CDR1 PRHDT and CDR2 FYEKMQ (reference sequence).

The rearrangement uses TRBV4-2 and TRBJ1-4. The CDR3 extends over 13 amino acids. Germline V gene sequence: CDR1 LGHNA, CDR2 YNFKEQ. CDR3 sequence reads: CASRWDPNEKLFF.

The CDR3 reads CASSFDQGWDTQYF. The chain has TRBV5-1 and TRBJ2-3; as DNA is missing, the TRBD1 call by TCRdb cannot be tested. This CDR3 has 14 amino acids. Germline loops: CDR1 SGHRS, CDR2 YFSETQ.

The V call is TRBV4-2, the J call TRBJ2-7; TCRdb's D call of TRBD1 is untestable without DNA. The length of the CDR3 is 16 residues. Germline lookup yields CDR1 LGHNA and CDR2 YNFKEQ. The CDR3: CASSQNSRGTGYEQYF.

The chain couples TRBV4-3 to TRBJ1-2; the TCRdb D gene call, TRBD1, has no DNA to confirm it. The CDR3 loop spans 16 amino acids. CDR1 LGHNA and CDR2 YSLEER come from the germline V gene. The CDR3 protein is CASSQDIPDSYYGYTF.

This chain joins TRBV10-3 and TRBJ1-1. Germline V gene sequence: CDR1 ENHRY, CDR2 SYGVKD. The CDR3 is 11 residues long. This CDR3 is CAIKNDNQAFF.

The V call is TRBV27, the J call TRBJ2-3; TCRdb calls TRBD1, which cannot be checked without DNA. The CDR3 sequence is 13 residues long. Germline CDR1 reads MNHEY; CDR2 reads SMNVEV (reference sequence). The CDR3 protein is CASSPTGSDTQYF.

The chain combines TRBV6-4 with TRBJ2-1; TCRdb's assignment of TRBD1 cannot be checked, as there is no DNA. The CDR3 runs to 15 residues. Germline CDR1 is MRHNA and CDR2 is SNTAGT. The CDR3 sequence is CASSDSTGGYNEQFF.

The CDR3 reads CASSTRTVGTDTQYF. The chain links TRBV5-4 to TRBJ2-3; TCRdb gives TRBD1 as the D gene, but with no DNA this cannot be confirmed. Germline CDR1 reads SGHNT; CDR2 reads YYREEE (reference sequence). The CDR3 loop spans 15 amino acids. Using reference TRBV5-4 and TRBJ2-3 for the parts outside the CDR3, the full variable domain is ETGVTQSPTHLIKTRGQQVTLRCSSQSGHNTVSWYQQALGQGPQFIFQYYREEENGRGNFPPRFSGLQFPNYSSELNVNALELDDSALYLCASSTRTVGTDTQYFGPGTRLTVL.

The chain carries TRBV25-1 and TRBJ2-4; lacking DNA, the TRBD1 call made by TCRdb goes unchecked. Germline V gives CDR1 MGHDK, CDR2 SYGVNS. The CDR3 runs to 15 residues. CDR3 sequence reads: CASSASDRAGNIQYF.

This sequence joins TRBV7-2 and TRBJ2-1; the D gene TCRdb calls, TRBD1, cannot be checked with no DNA. From germline, CDR1 is SGHTA and CDR2 FQGNSA. The CDR3 runs 17 residues. Here the CDR3 reads CASRLGGGLSSYNEQFF.

This chain joins TRBV12-3 or TRBV12-4 and TRBJ2-7; with no DNA, the TCRdb D assignment of TRBD2 cannot be verified. This CDR3 comprises 17 residues. CDR3 loop: CASSPGTSGGALYEQYF.

The rearrangement joins TRBV12-3 or TRBV12-4 to TRBJ1-3. This CDR3 comprises 15 residues. The CDR3 here is CASSLHSSSGNTIYF.

V gene TRBV5-1 combines with J gene TRBJ2-5; the D gene TCRdb calls, TRBD2, cannot be checked with no DNA. The germline V gene has CDR1 SGHRS and CDR2 YFSETQ. CDR3 length: 13 amino acids. The CDR3 reads CASSFSPQETQYF. Based on the CDR3 plus reference TRBV5-1 and TRBJ2-5, the full variable domain is KAGVTQTPRYLIKTRGQQVTLSCSPISGHRSVSWYQQTPGQGLQFLFEYFSETQRNKGNFPGRFSGRQFSNSRSEMNVSTLELGDSALYLCASSFSPQETQYFGPGTRLLVL.

The chain employs TRBV7-2 and TRBJ2-1. Germline V gene data show CDR1 as SGHTA and CDR2 as FQGNSA. This CDR3 is built from 16 residues. CDR3 protein: CASSPWTYISYNEQFF.

The chain recombines TRBV18 with TRBJ1-2; lacking DNA, the TRBD1 call made by TCRdb goes unchecked. The CDR3 is made up of 16 amino acids. Germline V gene sequence: CDR1 KGHSH, CDR2 LQKENI. The CDR3 sequence: CASSHLQGAQQDGYTF.

The CDR3 sequence is CASSIRAVDGTQYF. The rearrangement joins TRBV19 to TRBJ2-5. The germline V gene has CDR1 LNHDA and CDR2 SQIVND (reference sequence). The CDR3 consists of 14 residues.

The V gene is TRBV6-1, the J gene TRBJ2-5. The CDR3 contains 14 residues. The germline V gene encodes CDR1 MNHNS and CDR2 SASEGT. CDR3 protein: CASSEGNSRKTQYF.